One and the same sample provided the 32 T cell receptor beta chains below, sequenced in a study of blood T cell repertoires in COVID-19 (dated by TCRdb to the early 2020s). Libraries were built with the immunoSEQ multiplex PCR assay. This immuneACCESS table, as held by TCRdb, lists in-frame sequences with V and J called but not all clones. Of the missing ones, under half trace to an unresolved V gene in checked studies; the others have no known cause. The sample data list 220,000 or so clones, and approximately 81% of these were observed just once. In total, the top ten clones hold 4.5% to 6% of the sample. Sequencing was carried out using peripheral blood. These receptors originate from a woman aged 55-70 years who had recovered from COVID-19.

The V and J genes are TRBV7-6 and TRBJ2-7; possibly TRBD1 for D (5 bases). The CDR3 has 17 residues. V lost 2 bases and J lost 3, with 20 bases in between. Germline assignment: CDR1 SGHVS and CDR2 FNYEAQ. CDR3: CASSLRAGSATGYEQYF. In DNA, the CDR3 is TGTGCCAGCAGCTTAAGGGCAGGGTCGGCTACCGGCTACGAGCAGTACTTC.

V and J are TRBV5-6 and TRBJ1-2; TRBD1 aligns across 7 bases. This CDR3 spans 13 amino acids. V was pared by 3 bases and J by 4 bases, with 3 bases of the junction left unmatched. Germline-derived CDR1 and CDR2 are SGHDT and YYEEEE. The DNA for the CDR3 is TGTGCCAGCAGCTGGGACAGAATCTATGGCTACACCTTC. Amino acid sequence: CASSWDRIYGYTF.

The chain carries TRBV7-8 and TRBJ2-2, with 8 nucleotides matching TRBD2. Per germline, CDR1 SGHVS and CDR2 FQNEAQ. Trimming at V came to 1 base and at J to 4 bases, leaving 5 bases not matched to a gene. The CDR3 sequence is 16 residues long. CDR3 residues: CASSLVTGGATGELFF. For the CDR3, the DNA is TGTGCCAGCAGCTTAGTTACGGGGGGGGCCACCGGGGAGCTGTTTTTT.

The gene calls are TRBV19 and TRBJ2-7; the match to TRBD1 covers 7 bases. Trimming at V came to 4 bases and at J to 4 bases, leaving 10 bases not matched to a gene. The V gene's germline CDR1 is LNHDA and CDR2 SQIVND (reference sequence). This CDR3 contains 15 residues. The CDR3 bases are TGTGCCAGTAGTAAGGCCGGGACAGAAACATACGAGCAGTACTTC. Encoded protein: CASSKAGTETYEQYF.

This chain uses TRBV11-3 with TRBJ1-2; TRBD1 matches 10 bases. The junction had 4 bases not matched to a gene; V was cut back by 5 bases and J by 1 base. The V gene's germline CDR1 is SGHNT and CDR2 YENEEA. The CDR3 has 15 amino acids. The CDR3 region has the DNA TGTGCCAGCAGCCACCGGGACAGGGGTAACTATGGCTACACCTTC. Translation gives CASSHRDRGNYGYTF.

The V and J genes are TRBV9 and TRBJ2-3; 7 nucleotides line up with TRBD1. Germline V gene data show CDR1 as SGDLS and CDR2 as YYNGEE. This CDR3 comprises 16 residues. V lost 3 bases to trimming and J lost 2 bases; unmatched junction nucleotides: 9. In DNA, the CDR3 is TGTGCCAGCAGCGCGAGAAACAGGGGATTCACAGATACGCAGTATTTT. Protein sequence: CASSARNRGFTDTQYF.

The chain is built from TRBV5-1 and TRBJ2-5; 11 bases agree with TRBD2. From germline, CDR1 is SGHRS and CDR2 YFSETQ. The CDR3 is 17 residues long. J was trimmed by 5 bases and V by 3 bases; bases with no gene match: 12. CDR3 nucleotide sequence: TGCGCCAGCAGCTCCGGGGTTAGCGGGGGGGCCCGGGAGACCCAGTACTTC. Translated, it gives CASSSGVSGGARETQYF.

J is TRBJ2-5 and V is TRBV7-2; 8 bases align to TRBD1. The trim removed 5 bases at V and 6 bases at J, leaving 8 bases unmatched. Germline lookup yields CDR1 SGHTA and CDR2 FQGNSA. There are 14 residues in the CDR3. Here the CDR3 DNA reads TGTGCCAGCAGCCCGGGGACAGGTCAGCAGACCCAGTACTTC. Translating it yields CASSPGTGQQTQYF.

The chain has TRBV21-1 and TRBJ1-1; the table calls TRBD1, which could not be checked here. TRBV21-1 is designated a pseudogene. CDR3 length equals 15 residues. CDR3 in DNA: TGTGCCAGCAGCAAATGTCAGGGGCGCACCACTGAAGCTTTCTTT. This translates into CASSKCQGRTTEAFF.

The chain uses TRBV2 and TRBJ1-2; possible D gene TRBD1, 5 bases. Per germline, CDR1 SNHLY and CDR2 FYNNEI. The CDR3 has 15 residues. Trimming left V 8 bases short and J 6 bases short, with 22 bases between. The CDR3 reads CASRATQGGDDGYTF. For the CDR3, the DNA is TGTGCCAGCCGAGCAACGCAGGGTGGTGATGATGGCTACACCTTC.

The chain uses TRBV4-2 and TRBJ2-2, with 7 bases aligning to TRBD2. The CDR3 loop spans 16 amino acids. Germline trimming cut 3 bases from V and 2 bases from J; bases unmatched to any gene: 6. Germline V gene data show CDR1 as LGHNA and CDR2 as YNFKEQ. Here the CDR3 DNA reads TGTGCCAGCAGCCAGGCCGGGACTACCAACACCGGGGAGCTGTTTTTT. Its protein product is CASSQAGTTNTGELFF.

J is TRBJ1-2 and V is TRBV19, with D maybe TRBD1 (5 bases). The CDR3 sequence is 13 residues long. V was cut by 3 bases and J by 7 bases, with 12 bases left in between. Germline CDR1 LNHDA, CDR2 SQIVND (reference sequence). CDR3 loop: CASSIQGIGGYTF. The CDR3 DNA reads as TGTGCCAGTAGTATTCAGGGAATTGGTGGCTACACCTTC.

The chain joins TRBV7-9 to TRBJ1-4; maybe TRBD1 (5 bases). This CDR3 region has 13 residues. The V gene lost 4 bases and the J gene lost 8 bases, with 11 bases spanning the gap. CDR1 and CDR2 (germline): SEHNR, FQNEAQ (reference sequence). Here the CDR3 reads CASSSGGREKLFF. The CDR3 DNA sequence: TGTGCCAGCAGCTCCGGGGGAAGAGAAAAACTGTTTTTT.

The chain has TRBV7-4 and TRBJ2-3; TRBD2 might be the D (5 bases). Between the trimmed V and J ends, which lost 7 bases and 0 bases, there was a span of 11 bases. The germline gives CDR1 SGHVT, CDR2 SQSDAQ. The CDR3 is 14 amino acids. CDR3 residues: CASTQTTSTDTQYF. In DNA form, the CDR3 reads TGTGCCAGCACCCAGACTACAAGCACAGATACGCAGTATTTT.

This clone was detected once. V gene TRBV28 combines with J gene TRBJ1-3, with TRBD1 as a possible D gene (5 bases). V lost 6 bases, J lost 0 bases, and 15 bases lay in between. Germline V gene sequence: CDR1 MDHEN, CDR2 SYDVKM. The CDR3 contains 16 residues. CDR3 nucleotides: TGTGCCAGCAGAGCCAGTCGGGGACTCTCTGGAAACACCATATATTTT. It yields the protein CASRASRGLSGNTIYF.

The chain recombines TRBV9 with TRBJ2-5, with D possibly being TRBD1 (6 bases). There are 15 residues in the CDR3. V lost 4 bases and J lost 2, with 15 bases in between. Germline V lookup: CDR1 SGDLS, CDR2 YYNGEE. CDR3 amino acids: CASSTTGQPQETQYF. CDR3 DNA sequence: TGTGCCAGCAGCACTACCGGACAGCCACAAGAGACCCAGTACTTC.

The chain joins TRBV5-1 to TRBJ2-5, with TRBD1 identical over 7 bases. The V gene's germline CDR1 is SGHRS and CDR2 YFSETQ. The CDR3 is 14 amino acids. V dropped 4 bases and J dropped 4; count of bases not matched to a gene: 7. The CDR3 here is CASSTPGTVETQYF. The DNA for the CDR3 is TGCGCCAGCAGCACGCCTGGGACAGTAGAGACCCAGTACTTC.

In this sample, this clone turned up once. The chain couples TRBV5-1 to TRBJ2-4; 8 bases fit TRBD2. CDR1 is SGHRS and CDR2 is YFSETQ in the germline V gene. With 0 bases clipped from V and 8 bases from J, the junction kept 7 bases outside the gene matches. CDR3 size: 15 residues. The CDR3 loop is CASSLGELAVDIQYF. CDR3 DNA sequence: TGCGCCAGCAGCTTGGGTGAACTAGCGGTCGACATTCAGTACTTC.

The rearrangement joins TRBV15 to TRBJ2-3; D is possibly TRBD2 (6 bases). Trimming pared 5 bases from V and 2 bases from J, leaving 20 bases between. The CDR3 contains 17 residues. Germline V gives CDR1 LNHNV, CDR2 YYDKDF (reference sequence). CDR3 region: CATSGRLDASLTDTQYF. The CDR3 DNA is TGTGCCACCAGCGGAAGACTAGACGCATCACTCACAGATACGCAGTATTTT.

This CDR3 reads CASSLGQGVKNIQYF. In DNA form, the CDR3 reads TGTGCCAGCAGCTTGGGACAGGGAGTCAAAAACATTCAGTACTTC. V gene TRBV5-6 combines with J gene TRBJ2-4, with 7 nucleotides matching TRBD1. Germline trimming cut 0 bases from V and 3 bases from J; bases unmatched to any gene: 3. The germline V gene has CDR1 SGHDT and CDR2 YYEEEE. The CDR3 runs to 15 residues.

This clone was recorded only once. V and J are TRBV7-9 and TRBJ2-5; D is perhaps TRBD2 (7 bases). CDR1 and CDR2 (germline): SEHNR, FQNEAQ (reference sequence). This CDR3 is built from 14 residues. V was clipped by 5 bases and J by 5 bases, with 15 bases between them. Here the CDR3 reads CASSPAGGLETQYF. The CDR3 DNA sequence: TGTGCCAGCAGCCCCGCCGGGGGGCTGGAGACCCAGTACTTC.

The chain is built from TRBV15 and TRBJ2-7; a possible D gene is TRBD1 (6 bases). This CDR3 spans 11 amino acids. Germline V gene lookup returns CDR1 LNHNV and CDR2 YYDKDF (reference sequence). The V end was cut by 8 bases, the J end by 8 bases, with 13 bases between. CDR3 sequence: CATGTGSKQYF. CDR3 bases: TGTGCCACCGGAACAGGGTCTAAGCAGTACTTC.

This chain connects TRBV4-1 to TRBJ2-5; 7 bases map to TRBD2. Germline V lookup: CDR1 MGHRA, CDR2 YSYEKL. This CDR3 has 15 amino acids. The J segment lost 3 bases and the V segment lost 0 bases, leaving 4 bases of the junction unmatched. CDR3: CASSQDPGGEETQYF. CDR3 sequence (DNA): TGCGCCAGCAGCCAAGATCCGGGGGGAGAAGAGACCCAGTACTTC.

The V and J genes are TRBV4-1 and TRBJ1-6; 8 nucleotides align to TRBD1. Unmatched junction bases numbered 9, after V lost 4 bases and J lost 10 bases. Germline lookup yields CDR1 MGHRA and CDR2 YSYEKL. The CDR3 is 15 amino acids. This CDR3 reads CASSRTGLVRSPLHF. DNA for the CDR3: TGCGCCAGCAGCCGGACAGGGCTAGTGCGGTCACCCCTCCACTTT.

This chain uses TRBV6-2 or TRBV6-3 with TRBJ2-3, with D tentatively TRBD2 (6 bases). The V gene's germline CDR1 is MNHEY and CDR2 SVGEGT. The CDR3 is made up of 13 amino acids. Trimming removed 5 bases at V and 6 bases at J, with 12 bases between. The CDR3 DNA is TGTGCCAGCAGTCGGCCGGGGGAGGATACGCAGTATTTT. Encoded protein: CASSRPGEDTQYF.

The rearrangement uses TRBV5-5 and TRBJ1-5; no clear D. The length of the CDR3 is 16 residues. CDR1 is SGHKS, CDR2 YYEKEE, per germline (reference sequence). V was cut by 0 bases and J by 2 bases, with 12 bases left in between. The CDR3, as DNA: TGTGCCAGCAGCTTGGAGTACAGTACGGGCAATCAGCCCCAGCATTTT. This encodes CASSLEYSTGNQPQHF.

The chain couples TRBV12-5 to TRBJ2-1; a weak D match, TRBD2 (6 bases). Looked up from germline, CDR1 is LGHNT and CDR2 is FRNRAP. V shed 1 base and J shed 3 bases, with 22 bases lying between them. CDR3 length equals 19 residues. For the CDR3, the DNA is TGTGCTAGTGGTTTGGCACAGGTTAGGGCCTCGGGGGACTACAATGAGCAGTTCTTC. Translated, it gives CASGLAQVRASGDYNEQFF. Based on the CDR3 plus reference TRBV12-5 and TRBJ2-1, the full variable domain is DARVTQTPRHKVTEMGQEVTMRCQPILGHNTVFWYRQTMMQGLELLAYFRNRAPLDDSGMPKDRFSAEMPDATLATLKIQPSEPRDSAVYFCASGLAQVRASGDYNEQFFGPGTRLTVL.

V and J are TRBV27 and TRBJ2-5, with D perhaps TRBD1 (6 bases). Germline CDR1 and CDR2: MNHEY and SMNVEV (reference sequence). V lost 5 bases, J lost 0 bases, and 16 bases lay in between. This CDR3 comprises 16 residues. CDR3 amino acids: CASSPATRGNQETQYF. DNA of the CDR3: TGTGCCAGCAGTCCGGCCACCAGGGGTAACCAAGAGACCCAGTACTTC.

The chain carries TRBV3-1 (or the pseudogene TRBV3-2) and TRBJ1-1; 8 bases are shared with TRBD1. Losses at the gene ends were 4 bases for V and 5 bases for J; bases not matched to a gene: 9. The length of the CDR3 is 15 residues. In germline, CDR1 is LGHDT, CDR2 YNNKEL (reference sequence). The CDR3 reads CASSRTGWGWTEAFF. CDR3 nucleotides: TGTGCCAGCAGCCGGACAGGGTGGGGTTGGACTGAAGCTTTCTTT.

The chain couples TRBV29-1 to TRBJ2-1; D perhaps matches TRBD1 (5 bases). Germline CDR1 is SQVTM and CDR2 is ANQGSEA. The length of the CDR3 is 16 residues. The V end lost 2 bases, the J end lost 4 bases, and 18 bases lay between the germline ends. The CDR3 sequence is CSVESVDSKTYNEQFF. The CDR3 DNA reads as TGCAGCGTTGAATCGGTAGACAGTAAGACATACAATGAGCAGTTCTTC.

The rearrangement links TRBV7-8 to TRBJ2-5; TRBD2 matches at 12 bases. J was trimmed by 4 bases and V by 3 bases; bases with no gene match: 6. The CDR3 contains 16 residues. Germline V lookup: CDR1 SGHVS, CDR2 FQNEAQ. In DNA, the CDR3 is TGTGCCAGCAGCTTGCGACCGGGACTAGCGGGAGAGACCCAGTACTTC. Its translation is CASSLRPGLAGETQYF.

There are a few counts of this clone. The V and J genes are TRBV12-3 or TRBV12-4 and TRBJ2-5; D is ambiguous. The CDR3 has 11 amino acids. V lost 6 bases and J lost 4, with 6 bases in between. CDR3 DNA: TGTGCCAGCAGCTCTCGAGAGACCCAGTACTTC. Its translation: CASSSRETQYF.